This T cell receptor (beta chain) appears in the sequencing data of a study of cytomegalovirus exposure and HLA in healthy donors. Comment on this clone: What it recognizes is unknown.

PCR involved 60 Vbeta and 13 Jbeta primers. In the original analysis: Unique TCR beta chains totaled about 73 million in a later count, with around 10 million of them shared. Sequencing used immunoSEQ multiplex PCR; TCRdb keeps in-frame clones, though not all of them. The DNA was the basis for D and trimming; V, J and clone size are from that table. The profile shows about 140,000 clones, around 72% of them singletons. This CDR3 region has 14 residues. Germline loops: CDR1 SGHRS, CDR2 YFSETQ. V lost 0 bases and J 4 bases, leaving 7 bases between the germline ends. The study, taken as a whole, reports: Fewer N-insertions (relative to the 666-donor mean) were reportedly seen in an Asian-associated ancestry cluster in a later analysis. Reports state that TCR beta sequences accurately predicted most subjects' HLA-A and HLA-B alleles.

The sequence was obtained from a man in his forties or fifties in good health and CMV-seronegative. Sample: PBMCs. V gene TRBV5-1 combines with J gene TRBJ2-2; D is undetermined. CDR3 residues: CASSLGAVTGELFF. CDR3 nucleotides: TGCGCCAGCAGCTTGGGGGCTGTCACCGGGGAGCTGTTTTTT.